These 26 T cell receptor beta chains share one sample of origin, sequenced in a study of T-cell memory formation after mild COVID-19. TCRdb analysed the 5' RACE reads with MiXCR anew, one entry per CDR3 protein. Of roughly 150,000 distinct CDR3 sequences listed, 13% to 15% are singletons. Sequencing was done on a sample of PBMCs or a T cell subset sorted from them (not recorded which). The receptors were gathered from an adult woman who had mild COVID-19 (a few samples of this study predate the infection). Cell type and time point are not known.

The V and J genes are TRBV7-2 and TRBJ2-5, with a tentative D call TRBD2 (5 bases). This CDR3 is built from 17 residues. Per the germline V gene, CDR1 is SGHTA and CDR2 is FQGNSA. Trimming pared 1 base from V and 5 bases from J, leaving 20 bases between. CDR3 amino acids: CASSLEGLGLASETQYF. The CDR3 DNA reads TGTGCCAGCAGCTTAGAAGGGCTGGGCCTAGCAAGTGAGACCCAGTACTTC.

The chain joins TRBV29-1 to TRBJ2-6; tentatively, D is TRBD2 (5 bases). This CDR3 region has 15 residues. Germline-derived CDR1 and CDR2 are SQVTM and ANQGSEA. CDR3 DNA sequence: TGCAGTATCCTGGACTGGAAAACTGGGGCCAACGTCCTGACTTTC. This sequence encodes CSILDWKTGANVLTF.

In its sample, this clonotype was seen many times. The gene calls are TRBV5-1 and TRBJ1-1; 8 bases map to TRBD1. CDR1 and CDR2 from the germline V gene are SGHRS and YFSETQ. The CDR3 is made up of 13 amino acids. The V segment lost 6 bases and the J segment 11 bases; nucleotides outside the gene matches: 12. The CDR3 sequence: CASTETGGGAAFF. CDR3 DNA: TGCGCCAGCACCGAAACAGGGGGAGGGGCTGCTTTCTTT.

This clonotype was observed many times. This rearrangement joins TRBV12-3 or TRBV12-4 to TRBJ2-5; D not certain. V was trimmed by 6 bases and J by 5 bases, leaving 13 bases between them. The CDR3 totals 13 residues. CDR3 nucleotide sequence: TGTGCCAGCAGCCGGGCGTCTGGGGAGACCCAGTACTTC. It encodes CASSRASGETQYF.

Only a few counts were recorded for this clonotype. The chain couples TRBV30 to TRBJ1-5; D is uncertain. From germline, CDR1 is GTSNPN and CDR2 SVGIG (reference sequence). V lost 0 bases, J lost 7 bases, and 7 bases lay in between. The CDR3 is 12 amino acids. This CDR3 is CAWSVNKQPQHF. The CDR3 DNA sequence: TGTGCCTGGAGTGTAAATAAGCAGCCCCAGCATTTT.

The rearrangement uses TRBV20-1 and TRBJ2-5, with TRBD2 matching 7 bases. V dropped 0 bases and J dropped 5; count of bases not matched to a gene: 6. CDR3 length: 14 amino acids. The germline CDR1 and CDR2 sequences are DFQATT and SNEGSKA (reference sequence). CDR3 in DNA: TGCAGTGCTAGAGAAGTGACTAGCCGGGAGACCCAGTACTTC. This codes for CSAREVTSRETQYF.

This clonotype was observed a few times. V and J are TRBV5-1 and TRBJ1-1, with D possibly TRBD1 on 6 matching bases. CDR1 is SGHRS, CDR2 YFSETQ, per germline. The V end was cut by 4 bases, the J end by 1 base, with 8 bases between. The CDR3 is 13 residues long. As DNA, the CDR3 is TGCGCCAGCAGCGGGGGGCCGAACACTGAAGCTTTCTTT. It codes for CASSGGPNTEAFF. Full variable domain (missing parts from reference TRBV5-1 and TRBJ1-1): KAGVTQTPRYLIKTRGQQVTLSCSPISGHRSVSWYQQTPGQGLQFLFEYFSETQRNKGNFPGRFSGRQFSNSRSEMNVSTLELGDSALYLCASSGGPNTEAFFGQGTRLTVV.

This clonotype was seen only a few times. J is TRBJ1-6 and V is TRBV14; no definite D call. The V end was cut by 4 bases, the J end by 7 bases, with 11 bases between. Germline CDR1 and CDR2: SGHDN and FVKESK. The CDR3 loop spans 14 amino acids. CDR3 coding DNA: TGTGCCAGCAGCCCTGAAGAATACAATTCACCCCTCCACTTT. Encoded protein: CASSPEEYNSPLHF.

This clonotype was seen a few times. The chain recombines TRBV18 with TRBJ1-6; no clear D gene. Germline V CDR1 and CDR2: KGHSH, LQKENI. CDR3 size: 13 residues. V lost 3 bases and J lost 7, with 7 bases in between. CDR3 bases: TGTGCCAGCTCACCTGATATAAATTCACCCCTCCACTTT. This translates into CASSPDINSPLHF.

This CDR3 reads CASSRDTYEQYF. The DNA for the CDR3 is TGTGCCAGCAGCCGCGATACCTACGAGCAGTACTTC. This sequence joins TRBV5-6 and TRBJ2-7, with D uncertain. The CDR3 has 12 amino acids. The ends were cut back, 4 bases at V and 2 bases at J, with 7 bases in the middle. Germline V gene sequence: CDR1 SGHDT, CDR2 YYEEEE.

The gene calls are TRBV7-3 and TRBJ1-1, with no clear D. The CDR3 covers 15 residues. Germline V gene sequence: CDR1 SGHTA, CDR2 FQGTGA. Trimming took 5 bases from V and 0 from J, leaving 13 bases between them. The CDR3: CASSPGEALNTEAFF. CDR3 DNA: TGTGCCAGCAGCCCCGGCGAGGCCTTGAACACTGAAGCTTTCTTT.

The gene calls are TRBV7-2 and TRBJ2-1; either TRBD1 or TRBD2 may fit D (5 bases each). The CDR3 totals 15 residues. The V gene's germline CDR1 is SGHTA and CDR2 FQGNSA. Deletions cut 5 bases from V and 2 bases from J, with 13 bases between. In DNA form, the CDR3 reads TGTGCCAGCAGCCCCGGGGCTAGCCCCTACAATGAGCAGTTCTTC. This sequence encodes CASSPGASPYNEQFF.

The chain joins TRBV5-6 to TRBJ2-5, with 11 nucleotides matching TRBD2. The V gene's germline CDR1 is SGHDT and CDR2 YYEEEE. With 4 bases clipped from V and 4 bases from J, the junction kept 6 bases outside the gene matches. The CDR3 contains 15 residues. The CDR3 spells CASSGGLAGGETQYF. The CDR3 region has the DNA TGTGCCAGCAGCGGTGGACTAGCGGGCGGAGAGACCCAGTACTTC.

This clonotype was detected only a few times. The J gene is TRBJ2-5, the V gene TRBV14, with 7 bases lining up with TRBD2. J gave up 2 bases and V 4 bases, and 7 bases lay outside the gene matches. This CDR3 contains 15 residues. In germline, CDR1 is SGHDN, CDR2 FVKESK. The CDR3: CASSPGLAEQETQYF. CDR3 coding DNA: TGTGCCAGCAGCCCTGGTCTAGCGGAACAAGAGACCCAGTACTTC.

V and J are TRBV12-3 or TRBV12-4 and TRBJ1-1, with D possibly matching TRBD1 (5 bases). This CDR3 spans 16 amino acids. The V end was cut by 7 bases, the J end by 1 base, with 19 bases between. The CDR3 region has the DNA TGTGCCAGCACCACTAGGCCGAACGGGGGGAACACTGAAGCTTTCTTT. This encodes CASTTRPNGGNTEAFF.

In this sample, this clonotype turned up a few times. J is TRBJ2-5 and V is TRBV14, with TRBD2 matching 13 bases. The germline V gene encodes CDR1 SGHDN and CDR2 FVKESK. The CDR3 extends over 17 amino acids. J gave up 3 bases and V 4 bases, and 8 bases lay outside the gene matches. The DNA of the CDR3 is TGTGCCAGCAGCCCACCACTAGCGGGAGGGCCCGAAGAGACCCAGTACTTC. This codes for CASSPPLAGGPEETQYF.

The chain is built from TRBV5-1 and TRBJ2-1; 8 bases map to TRBD1. The CDR3 contains 13 residues. Germline CDR1 reads SGHRS; CDR2 reads YFSETQ. The V and J ends lost 4 bases and 6 bases, in that order; junction bases with no gene match: 3. The CDR3 loop is CASSGQGGNEQFF. The CDR3 DNA sequence: TGCGCCAGCAGCGGACAGGGAGGCAATGAGCAGTTCTTC. The whole variable domain, filled in from reference TRBV5-1 and TRBJ2-1, reads KAGVTQTPRYLIKTRGQQVTLSCSPISGHRSVSWYQQTPGQGLQFLFEYFSETQRNKGNFPGRFSGRQFSNSRSEMNVSTLELGDSALYLCASSGQGGNEQFFGPGTRLTVL.

This clonotype was picked up a small number of times. The V call is TRBV25-1, the J call TRBJ1-2; D is unresolved. Trimming cost V 2 bases and J 2 bases, with 6 bases left between them. Germline V lookup: CDR1 MGHDK, CDR2 SYGVNS. The CDR3 is made up of 13 amino acids. The CDR3 here is CASSERSNYGYTF. For the CDR3, the DNA is TGTGCCAGCAGTGAACGGTCAAACTATGGCTACACCTTC.

As for this clonotype: This may be a read error: a much more frequent sequence differs by one nucleotide. The chain combines TRBV5-6 with TRBJ1-4; 7 bases are shared with TRBD1. The V gene's germline CDR1 is SGHDT and CDR2 YYEEEE. This CDR3 region has 14 residues. Trimming removed 4 bases from V and 7 bases from J; junction bases left unmatched: 7. CDR3 DNA sequence: TGTGCCAGCAGCCGGGGACAGTGTTCTGAAAAACTGTTTTTT. Its protein product is CASSRGQCSEKLFF. The full variable domain, its missing parts supplied by reference TRBV5-6 and TRBJ1-4, is DAGVTQSPTHLIKTRGQQVTLRCSPKSGHDTVSWYQQALGQGPQFIFQYYEEEERQRGNFPDRFSGHQFPNYSSELNVNALLLGDSALYLCASSRGQCSEKLFFGSGTQLSVL.

This clonotype was observed a few times. The chain combines TRBV10-3 with TRBJ2-4; 8 nucleotides line up with TRBD2. The CDR3 loop spans 13 amino acids. Germline-derived CDR1 and CDR2 are ENHRY and SYGVKD. The V gene end was trimmed by 4 bases and the J gene end by 9 bases; junction bases not matched to a gene: 5. Written as DNA, the CDR3 is TGTGCCATCAGTGGAACTAGCGGAGGCATTCAGTACTTC. Translation: CAISGTSGGIQYF.

V gene TRBV12-3 or TRBV12-4 combines with J gene TRBJ2-3, with D hard to call. Trimming pared 6 bases from V and 4 bases from J, leaving 14 bases between. The CDR3 extends over 14 amino acids. The CDR3 here is CASSQDVSSDTQYF. DNA of the CDR3: TGTGCCAGCAGCCAAGACGTGTCTTCAGATACGCAGTATTTT.

The table lists this clonotype with a few counts. As DNA, the CDR3 is TGCAGCGTCCAGGCCCCGAGTACTTACGAGCAGTACTTC. It codes for CSVQAPSTYEQYF. The chain joins TRBV29-1 to TRBJ2-7; D is unresolved. The length of the CDR3 is 13 residues. Germline V CDR1 and CDR2: SQVTM, ANQGSEA. V was cut by 6 bases and J by 4 bases, with 16 bases left in between.

This clonotype was picked up a small number of times. The V call is TRBV4-2, the J call TRBJ2-4, with D uncertain. V was shortened by 0 bases and J by 3 bases, with 12 bases between the two germline ends. This CDR3 contains 16 residues. The V gene's germline CDR1 is LGHNA and CDR2 YNFKEQ. CDR3 loop: CASSQDRYQVKNIQYF. Here the CDR3 DNA reads TGTGCCAGCAGCCAAGATCGGTACCAGGTCAAAAACATTCAGTACTTC.

In its sample, this clonotype was seen many times. The rearrangement joins TRBV10-3 to TRBJ2-1, with D hard to call. The CDR3 covers 13 residues. Trimming removed 2 bases from V and 9 bases from J, with 11 bases in between. Germline V lookup: CDR1 ENHRY, CDR2 SYGVKD. The CDR3 reads CAISETLTAEQFF. The CDR3 DNA reads TGTGCCATCAGTGAGACGCTAACCGCTGAGCAGTTCTTC.

This chain connects TRBV12-3 or TRBV12-4 to TRBJ2-1; no definite D call. V gave up 5 bases and J gave up 2 bases, with 19 bases separating them. The CDR3 spans 17 residues. CDR3 region: CASSLLENIHAYNEQFF. CDR3 bases: TGTGCCAGCAGTCTCCTAGAGAACATTCACGCCTACAATGAGCAGTTCTTC.

This chain connects TRBV20-1 to TRBJ1-1; perhaps TRBD1 as D (5 bases). Looked up from germline, CDR1 is DFQATT and CDR2 is SNEGSKA (reference sequence). Trimming pared 2 bases from V and 10 bases from J, leaving 17 bases between. The CDR3 has 13 amino acids. In DNA, the CDR3 is TGCAGTGCTAGAAAGGATCCGGGACCAGGAGCTTTCTTT. Its translation: CSARKDPGPGAFF.